There are a few counts of the clone carrying this TCR beta chain. Its antigen is undetermined. V was shortened by 4 bases and J by 0 bases, with 7 bases between the two germline ends. CDR3 size: 13 residues. CDR1 SGHTA and CDR2 FQGNSA come from the germline V gene. 5'RACE, which relied on constant-segment primers, yielded TCR alpha and TCR beta cDNA libraries carrying sample barcodes and UMIs. Using its own MiXCR run on the 5' RACE reads, TCRdb lists one record per CDR3 protein. The table records 300,000 to 350,000 distinct CDR3 sequences, around 13% of them present only once. The record originates from a study of T-cell memory formation after mild COVID-19. Study-level results: Later expanders leaned toward CD4+, whereas clones contracting from day 15 to 85 were balanced CD4/CD8. The finding that pre-infection memory included some responding clones suggested that cross-reactive memory joined. Clones which contracted sat mainly in CM and EM if CD4+, and in EMRA if CD8+.

The sequence was collected from a man younger than 35 who had mild COVID-19 (a few samples of this study predate the infection). Cell type and time point are not known. Sequenced input: PBMCs or a T cell subset sorted from them (not recorded which). V is TRBV7-2 and J is TRBJ2-7; unclear D gene. CDR3: CASSSPGSYEQYF. The CDR3 coding sequence is TGTGCCAGCAGCTCCCCCGGCTCCTACGAGCAGTACTTC.